These 2 T cell receptor beta chains were all obtained from the same sample, sequenced in a study of T cells expressing NK-cell markers. TCRdb reprocessed the 5' RACE reads and keeps a single row for each CDR3 protein, giving no DNA. The sample has about 380,000 distinct CDR3 sequences. The source material was blood T cells: a sorted CD56 or NKG2C T cell subset, CD4+ or CD8+ T cells, or bulk PBMC T cells (not recorded which). The receptor set was obtained from a man aged 18-70 years in good health.

V gene TRBV5-1 combines with J gene TRBJ2-5; TCRdb outputs TRBD2, but without DNA this stays unchecked. The germline V gene encodes CDR1 SGHRS and CDR2 YFSETQ. This CDR3 has 15 amino acids. CDR3 sequence reads: CASSLNRALRETQYF.

The chain combines TRBV15 with TRBJ2-1. The CDR3 runs to 15 residues. Germline V CDR1 and CDR2: LNHNV, YYDKDF (reference sequence). The CDR3 here is CATSREPGIYNEQFF.